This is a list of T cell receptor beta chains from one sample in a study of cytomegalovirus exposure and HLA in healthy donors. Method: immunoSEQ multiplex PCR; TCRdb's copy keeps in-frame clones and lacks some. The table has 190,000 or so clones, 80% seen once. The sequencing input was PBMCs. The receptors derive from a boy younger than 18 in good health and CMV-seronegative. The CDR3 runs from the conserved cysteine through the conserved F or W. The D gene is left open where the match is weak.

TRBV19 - CASSSEQESNYGYTF
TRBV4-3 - CASSQDLGGTGELFF
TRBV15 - CATSRDLTVWGYTF
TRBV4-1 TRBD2 CASSPLAGGNSAYEQYF
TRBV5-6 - CASSGTGLQETQYF
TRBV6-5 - CASSSRDLRNTIYF
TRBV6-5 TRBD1 CASSSTGDYGYTF
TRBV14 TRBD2 CASSQELGLAGGEQFF
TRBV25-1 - CASSDSRDSYNEQFF
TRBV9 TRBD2 CASSPSGNSYNEQFF
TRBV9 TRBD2 CASSLSSSGENTGELFF
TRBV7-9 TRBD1 CASSLTGGGQPQHF
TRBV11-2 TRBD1 CASSYHRDRGLDEQFF
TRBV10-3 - CATSGEDRDTQYF
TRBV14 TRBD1 CASSQSGGGLFPFF